This is a list of T cell receptor beta chains from one sample in a study of monozygotic twins with cystic fibrosis. TCRdb's table, derived via immunoSEQ multiplex PCR, lists solely in-frame clones and lacks some. Among some 15,000 clones listed, roughly 85% were seen once. Sequencing was performed on blood. These receptors originate from a boy younger than 18 with cystic fibrosis. CDR3s include the opening cysteine and the closing phenylalanine or tryptophan. D genes are given only for firm matches. Rows may omit the clone size; those that give it use once, few, many or a size class.

J | D | size | V | DNA | CDR3
TRBJ1-5 | NA | NA | TRBV6-6 | TGTGCCAGCAGTGACAGAAATCAGCCCCAGCATTTT | CASSDRNQPQHF
TRBJ1-1 | NA | NA | TRBV7-3 | TGTGCCAGCAGCTTCACAGTGAACACTGAAGCTTTCTTT | CASSFTVNTEAFF
TRBJ2-6 | NA | NA | TRBV5-1 | TGCGCCAGCAGCCCTCGTCCTTCCGGGGCCAACGTCCTGACTTTC | CASSPRPSGANVLTF
TRBJ1-2 | NA | once | TRBV9 | TGTGCCAGCAGCCGTGGACGGGGTAACTATGGCTACACCTTC | CASSRGRGNYGYTF
TRBJ1-6 | NA | NA | TRBV29-1 | TGCAGCGTTGGTTTGTCAGATAATTCACCCCTCCACTTT | CSVGLSDNSPLHF
TRBJ2-5 | TRBD2 | NA | TRBV5-4 | TGTGCCAGCACCTCAGGAGGAACAGTGGGAGGGGAGACCCAGTACTTC | CASTSGGTVGGETQYF
TRBJ1-2 | TRBD1 | NA | TRBV19 | TGTGCCAGTAGTACAACACAGGGGTTAGACTATGGCTACACCTTC | CASSTTQGLDYGYTF
TRBJ2-5 | TRBD2 | NA | TRBV18 | TGTGCCAGCTCACCCTTAACTAGCGGGAGTAGGGGAGAGACCCAGTACTTC | CASSPLTSGSRGETQYF
TRBJ2-3 | NA | NA | TRBV6-6 | TGTGCCAGCAGTTACTTCCGAAGTCAAGATACGCAGTATTTT | CASSYFRSQDTQYF
TRBJ2-2 | TRBD1 | NA | TRBV6-6 | TGTGCCAGCAGTAACCGGGACAGGAACACCGGGGAGCTGTTTTTT | CASSNRDRNTGELFF
TRBJ2-3 | TRBD1 | NA | TRBV27 | TGTGCCAGCGGTGACCGGGACAGTCGCACAGATACGCAGTATTTT | CASGDRDSRTDTQYF
TRBJ1-3 | NA | NA | TRBV29-1 | TGCAGCGGCCACGGGGATGGAAACACCATATATTTT | CSGHGDGNTIYF
TRBJ2-6 | NA | NA | TRBV30 | TGTGCCTGGAGTGTACTCCCCGGGATCTCTGGGGCCAACGTCCTGACTTTC | CAWSVLPGISGANVLTF
TRBJ1-1 | NA | NA | TRBV25-1 | TGTGCCAGCAGGGACCTGAGTGGGTTTGAAGCTTTCTTT | CASRDLSGFEAFF
TRBJ2-2 | TRBD1 | NA | TRBV19 | TGTGCCAGTAAGAGGACAGGGGGGGACGGGGAGCTGTTTTTT | CASKRTGGDGELFF
TRBJ2-6 | TRBD2 | NA | TRBV5-1 | TGCGCCAGCAGCAGTAGCGGGTACTCTGGGGCCAACGTCCTGACTTTC | CASSSSGYSGANVLTF
TRBJ2-7 | NA | NA | TRBV11-2 | TGTGCCAGCAGCTTAAGAGGAGGGATAGGGTTGTACGAGCAGTACTTC | CASSLRGGIGLYEQYF
TRBJ2-1 | TRBD1 | NA | TRBV15 | TGTGCCACCAGCAGGCGACAGGGTCCCTACAATGAGCAGTTCTTC | CATSRRQGPYNEQFF
TRBJ2-7 | TRBD1 | NA | TRBV15 | TGTGCCACCAGCCTAGGACAGGATAAAGTCTACGAGCAGTACTTC | CATSLGQDKVYEQYF
TRBJ1-5 | NA | NA | TRBV7-8 | TGTGCCAGCAGCTTAGTCGCAGCTGCTAGCAATCAGCCCCAGCATTTT | CASSLVAAASNQPQHF
TRBJ1-1 | NA | NA | TRBV5-1 | TGCGCCAGCAGCTTCTCAACGCCAGGAGACACTGAAGCTTTCTTT | CASSFSTPGDTEAFF
TRBJ1-2 | NA | once | TRBV10-3 | TGTGCCATCAGCGAAGGACCGGGGATGAACTATGGCTACACCTTC | CAISEGPGMNYGYTF
TRBJ2-7 | NA | NA | TRBV7-9 | TGTGCCAGCAGCTCCGTTGGGGGGTACGAGCAGTACTTC | CASSSVGGYEQYF
TRBJ1-2 | TRBD1 | NA | TRBV2 | TGTGCCAGCAGTAAAGGACAGGGGAGCGTATATGGCTACACCTTC | CASSKGQGSVYGYTF
TRBJ1-4 | NA | NA | TRBV28 | TGTGCCAGCAGTTTAACCACGTCTCGGGCTGAAAAACTGTTTTTT | CASSLTTSRAEKLFF
TRBJ1-1 | TRBD1 | NA | TRBV2 | TGTGCCAGCACGGGACAGATTAACACTGAAGCTTTCTTT | CASTGQINTEAFF
TRBJ1-1 | NA | NA | TRBV7-9 | TGTGCCAGCAGCTTACTAAGGGCTAACACTGAAGCTTTCTTT | CASSLLRANTEAFF
TRBJ1-5 | NA | once | TRBV19 | TGTGCCAGTAGTATAAGACAGGATAGCAATCAGCCCCAGCATTTT | CASSIRQDSNQPQHF
TRBJ1-4 | NA | NA | TRBV7-9 | TGTGCCAGCAGCTTAGTTGGAGGTGGGAGAGAAAAACTGTTTTTT | CASSLVGGGREKLFF
TRBJ1-1 | NA | NA | TRBV4-3 | TGCGCCAGCAGCCAAGAAGGACGCAGGGAAGCTTTCTTT | CASSQEGRREAFF